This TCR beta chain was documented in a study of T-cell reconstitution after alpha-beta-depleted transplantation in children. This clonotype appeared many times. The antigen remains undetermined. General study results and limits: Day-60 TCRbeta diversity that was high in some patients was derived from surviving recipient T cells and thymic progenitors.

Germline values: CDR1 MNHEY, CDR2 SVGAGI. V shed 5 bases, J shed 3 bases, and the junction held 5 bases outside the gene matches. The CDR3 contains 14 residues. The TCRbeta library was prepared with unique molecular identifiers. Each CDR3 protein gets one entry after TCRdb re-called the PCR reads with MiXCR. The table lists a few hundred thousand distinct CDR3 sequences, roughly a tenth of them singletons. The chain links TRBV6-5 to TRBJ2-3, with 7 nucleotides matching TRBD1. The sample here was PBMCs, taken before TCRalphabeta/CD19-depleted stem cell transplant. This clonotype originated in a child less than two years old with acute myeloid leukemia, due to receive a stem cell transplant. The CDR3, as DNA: TGTGCCAGCAGTCGACAGGGTATGACAGATACGCAGTATTTT. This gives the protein CASSRQGMTDTQYF.